This TCR beta chain was observed in a study of blood T cell repertoires in COVID-19. In the study overall: Both acute and convalescent COVID-19 samples were obtained from the United States, Italy and Spain. PBMCs, B-cell-depleted T cells, or T cells were the source of the cDNA or gDNA that made up the material.

Authors' analysis steps: Amplification of reference gene primers was used by the study to estimate nucleated cell counts. Produced via immunoSEQ multiplex PCR; TCRdb's table is partial and in-frame only. V and J calls and clone size follow that table, whereas D and trimming were derived from the DNA. The table has roughly 300,000 clones, approximately 85% seen once. V was cut by 8 bases and J by 1 base, with 10 bases left in between. The CDR3 contains 13 residues. Germline assignment: CDR1 SGHDT and CDR2 YYEEEE. V usage is TRBV5-6 and J usage is TRBJ1-3; D unresolved. Sequenced input: peripheral blood. The TCR was taken from a human donor in a cohort sampled during active COVID-19. CDR3 loop: CASLRLSGNTIYF. The DNA of the CDR3 is TGTGCCAGTCTTCGTCTATCTGGAAACACCATATATTTT.